Sequencing of this TCR beta chain was carried out in a study of a mutant IDH1 vaccine in newly diagnosed glioma (dated by TCRdb to about 2021). Background on the whole study: Patients were given eight vaccinations, in weeks 1, 3, 5, 7, 11, 15, 19 and 23, which matched visits V03 through V10. Before enrollment, most patients had been given radiochemotherapy with temozolomide as standard therapy, while the rest had received either radiotherapy alone or temozolomide alone. Longitudinal TCRB deep sequencing was done for 25 to 30 treated patients, wherever samples were available for exploratory analyses. Of the 25 to 40 patients who were treated, approximately 60% were male and approximately 40% were female, and the mean age was approximately 40 years. Vaccination was initiated 4-6 weeks after radiotherapy alone, or concurrently with temozolomide cycles in the chemotherapy-containing groups. Peripheral blood samples were drawn at six visits, namely V03 (baseline), V05, V07, V10, V12 and V13.

What the study reported, not specific to this receptor: Pseudoprogression seemed to be unrelated to changes in the top peripheral T cell clonotypes found by TCRB sequencing. Vaccine-induced immune responses across multiple MHC alleles were detected in 85% to 95% of patients. Selection of PBMC samples for TCRB deep sequencing was based on availability. The authors stated that sample limitations prevented analyses of patient blood samples from being reproduced.

V and J are truncated by 6 bases and 7 bases respectively, leaving an intervening sequence of 22 bases. CDR1 and CDR2 (MDHEN, SYDVKM) derive from the germline V gene. CDR3 length: 15 amino acids, cysteine to phenylalanine. Only the CDR3 part of the read is kept: 45 bases, read in frame from the first base. Library prep was done by the immunoSEQ multiplex PCR assay. Rearranged TCR beta chain sequences were amplified with the hsTCRB Kit following the manufacturer's protocol. An Illumina MiSeq was used to sequence the TCRB libraries. The study's processing was this. Demultiplexing, trimming and gene mapping were performed with the kit vendor's proprietary platform. TCRdb carries this immuneACCESS record with in-frame sequences only. Its versions omit some clonotypes, under half of them owing to an unresolved V gene in the studies checked, with the rest unexplained. V and J calls and clone size are given by that table; D and trimming were obtained from the DNA. Within this sample are fewer than 70,000 clones, with about 89% of them counted one time only. Of the sample, approximately 1.9% is held by the ten largest clones.

This clone occurred once. Its binding antigen is unknown. Base-call qualities are not available, and no considerably larger clone is one nucleotide away. What the time point label conveys for this sample: week 11, during vaccination. Each vaccine dose was 300 ug of a 20-mer mutant IDH1 peptide in Montanide, given subcutaneously with topical imiquimod. All donors had newly diagnosed IDH1-mutant astrocytomas of WHO grade 3 or 4 that showed loss of nuclear ATRX. The samples were drawn from NOA16, a multicentre, single-arm, open-label phase I trial in Germany that tested a mutant IDH1 peptide vaccine in humans for the first time. Genomic DNA for TCRB sequencing was extracted from EDTA blood using the DNeasy Blood and Tissue Kit.

The receptor was isolated from a man in his forties with glioma. The chain joins TRBV28 to TRBJ2-7, and possibly TRBD1, on 6 matching bases. This specimen was PBMCs, taken from a glioma patient whose treatment included an IDH1 peptide vaccine. CDR3 reads: CASRPGGGPSWEQYF. The nucleotide sequence is given as TGTGCCAGCAGACCTGGGGGCGGACCTTCTTGGGAGCAGTACTTC.